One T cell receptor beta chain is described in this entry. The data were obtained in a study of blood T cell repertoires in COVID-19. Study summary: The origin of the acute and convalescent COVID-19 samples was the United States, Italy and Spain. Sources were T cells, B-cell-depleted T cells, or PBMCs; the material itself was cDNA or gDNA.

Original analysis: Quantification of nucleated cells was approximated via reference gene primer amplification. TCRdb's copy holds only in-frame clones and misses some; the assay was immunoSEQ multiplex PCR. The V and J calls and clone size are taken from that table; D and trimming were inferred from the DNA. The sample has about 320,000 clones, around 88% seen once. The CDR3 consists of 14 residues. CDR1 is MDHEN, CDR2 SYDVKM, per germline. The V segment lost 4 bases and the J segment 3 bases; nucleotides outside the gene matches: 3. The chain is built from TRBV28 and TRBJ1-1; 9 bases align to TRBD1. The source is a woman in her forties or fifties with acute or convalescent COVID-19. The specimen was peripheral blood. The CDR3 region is CASSSTGGDTEAFF. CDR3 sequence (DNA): TGTGCCAGCAGTTCGACAGGGGGGGACACTGAAGCTTTCTTT. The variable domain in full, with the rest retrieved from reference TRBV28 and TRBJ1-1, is DVKVTQSSRYLVKRTGEKVFLECVQDMDHENMFWYRQDPGLGLRLIYFSYDVKMKEKGDIPEGYSVSREKKERFSLILESASTNQTSMYLCASSSTGGDTEAFFGQGTRLTVV.